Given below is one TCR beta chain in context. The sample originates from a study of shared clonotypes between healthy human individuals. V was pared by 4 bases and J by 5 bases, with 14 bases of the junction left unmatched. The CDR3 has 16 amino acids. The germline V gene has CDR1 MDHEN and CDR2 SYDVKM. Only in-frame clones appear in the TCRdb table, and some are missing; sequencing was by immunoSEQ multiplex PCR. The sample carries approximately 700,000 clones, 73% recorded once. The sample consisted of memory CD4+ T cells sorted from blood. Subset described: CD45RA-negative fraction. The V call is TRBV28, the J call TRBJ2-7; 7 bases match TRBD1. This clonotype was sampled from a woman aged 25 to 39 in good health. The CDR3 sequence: CASSSLDRAVAHEQYF. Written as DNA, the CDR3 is TGTGCCAGCAGTTCGCTTGACAGGGCGGTGGCTCACGAGCAGTACTTC.